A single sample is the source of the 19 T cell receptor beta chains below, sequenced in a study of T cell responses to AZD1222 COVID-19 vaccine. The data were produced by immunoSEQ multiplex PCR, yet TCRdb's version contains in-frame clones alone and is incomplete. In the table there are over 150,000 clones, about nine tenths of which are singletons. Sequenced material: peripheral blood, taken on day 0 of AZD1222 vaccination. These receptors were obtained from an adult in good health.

In nucleotides, the CDR3 is TGTGCCAGCAGCCCAGAAACGGGACAGAACTATGGCTACACCTTC. The encoded protein is CASSPETGQNYGYTF. J is TRBJ1-2 and V is TRBV7-6; 7 bases fit TRBD1. The CDR3 loop spans 15 amino acids. The junction had 8 bases not matched to a gene; V was cut back by 5 bases and J by 2 bases. Germline V CDR1 and CDR2: SGHVS, FNYEAQ.

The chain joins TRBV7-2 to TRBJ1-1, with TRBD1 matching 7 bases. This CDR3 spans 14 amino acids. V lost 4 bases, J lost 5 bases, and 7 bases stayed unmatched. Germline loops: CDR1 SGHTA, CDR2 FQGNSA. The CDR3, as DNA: TGTGCCAGCAGCTCACACAGGGGCCGGACTGAAGCTTTCTTT. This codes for CASSSHRGRTEAFF.

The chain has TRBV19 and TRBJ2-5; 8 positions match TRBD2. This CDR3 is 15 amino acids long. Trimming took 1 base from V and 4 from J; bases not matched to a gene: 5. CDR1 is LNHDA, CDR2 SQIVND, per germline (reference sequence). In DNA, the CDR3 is TGTGCCAGTAGTATAGTCGGGGGGGCGGGAGAGACCCAGTACTTC. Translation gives CASSIVGGAGETQYF. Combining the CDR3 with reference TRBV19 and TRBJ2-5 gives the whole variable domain DGGITQSPKYLFRKEGQNVTLSCEQNLNHDAMYWYRQDPGQGLRLIYYSQIVNDFQKGDIAEGYSVSREKKESFPLTVTSAQKNPTAFYLCASSIVGGAGETQYFGPGTRLLVL.

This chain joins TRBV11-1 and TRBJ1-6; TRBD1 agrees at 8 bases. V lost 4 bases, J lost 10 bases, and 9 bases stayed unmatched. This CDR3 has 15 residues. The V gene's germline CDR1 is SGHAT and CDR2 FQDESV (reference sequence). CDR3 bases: TGTGCCAGCAGCTCCACTCAGGGGGCAGGGTCACCCCTCCACTTT. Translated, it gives CASSSTQGAGSPLHF.

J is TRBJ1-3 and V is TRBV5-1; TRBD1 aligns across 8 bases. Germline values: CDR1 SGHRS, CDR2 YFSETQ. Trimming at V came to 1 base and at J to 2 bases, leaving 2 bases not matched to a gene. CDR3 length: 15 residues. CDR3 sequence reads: CASSLQTGAGNTIYF. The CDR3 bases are TGCGCCAGCAGCTTGCAGACAGGGGCTGGAAACACCATATATTTT. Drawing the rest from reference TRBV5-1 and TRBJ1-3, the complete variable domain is KAGVTQTPRYLIKTRGQQVTLSCSPISGHRSVSWYQQTPGQGLQFLFEYFSETQRNKGNFPGRFSGRQFSNSRSEMNVSTLELGDSALYLCASSLQTGAGNTIYFGEGSWLTVV.

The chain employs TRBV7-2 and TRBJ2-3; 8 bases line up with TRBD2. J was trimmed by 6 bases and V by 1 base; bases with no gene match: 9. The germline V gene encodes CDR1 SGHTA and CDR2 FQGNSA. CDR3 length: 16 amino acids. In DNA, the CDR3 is TGTGCCAGCAGCTTAGGGGGGACTAGTTTGGCCGATACGCAGTATTTT. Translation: CASSLGGTSLADTQYF.

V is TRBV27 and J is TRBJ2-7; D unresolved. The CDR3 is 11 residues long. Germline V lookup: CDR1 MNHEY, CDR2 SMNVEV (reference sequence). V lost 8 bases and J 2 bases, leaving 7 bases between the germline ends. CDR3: CASGVTYEQYF. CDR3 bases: TGTGCCAGCGGGGTTACCTACGAGCAGTACTTC.

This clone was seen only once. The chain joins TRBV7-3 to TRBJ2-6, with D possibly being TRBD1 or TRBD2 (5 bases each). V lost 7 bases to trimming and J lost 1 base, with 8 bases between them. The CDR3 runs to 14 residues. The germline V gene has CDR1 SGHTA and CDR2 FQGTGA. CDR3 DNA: TGTGCCAGCAATGAGGGGTCTGGGGCCAACGTCCTGACTTTC. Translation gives CASNEGSGANVLTF.

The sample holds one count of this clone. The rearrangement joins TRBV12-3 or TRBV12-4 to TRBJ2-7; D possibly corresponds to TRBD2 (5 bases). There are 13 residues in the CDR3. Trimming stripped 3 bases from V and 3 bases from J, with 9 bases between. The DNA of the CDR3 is TGTGCCAGCAGTTTTGGGAGTAACTACGAGCAGTACTTC. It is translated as CASSFGSNYEQYF.

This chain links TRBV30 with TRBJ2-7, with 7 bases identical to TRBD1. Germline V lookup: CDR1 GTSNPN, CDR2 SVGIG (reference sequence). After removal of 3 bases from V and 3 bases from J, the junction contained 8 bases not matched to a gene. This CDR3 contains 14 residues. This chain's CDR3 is CAWSASQGVYEQYF. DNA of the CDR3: TGTGCCTGGAGCGCAAGCCAGGGGGTCTACGAGCAGTACTTC.

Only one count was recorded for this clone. CDR3 residues: CASGREQGHNQPQHF. CDR3 in DNA: TGTGCCAGCGGACGGGAACAGGGACATAATCAGCCCCAGCATTTT. The chain recombines TRBV2 with TRBJ1-5; the D gene is possibly TRBD1 (6 bases). Germline assignment: CDR1 SNHLY and CDR2 FYNNEI. V was clipped by 8 bases and J by 4 bases, with 18 bases between them. This CDR3 is built from 15 residues.

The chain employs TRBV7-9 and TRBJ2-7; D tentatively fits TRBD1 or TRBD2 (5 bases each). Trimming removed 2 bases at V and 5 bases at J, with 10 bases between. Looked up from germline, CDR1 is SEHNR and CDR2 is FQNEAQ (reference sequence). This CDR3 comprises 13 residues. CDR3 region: CASSLPGTHEQYF. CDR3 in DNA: TGTGCCAGCAGCTTACCCGGGACCCACGAGCAGTACTTC.

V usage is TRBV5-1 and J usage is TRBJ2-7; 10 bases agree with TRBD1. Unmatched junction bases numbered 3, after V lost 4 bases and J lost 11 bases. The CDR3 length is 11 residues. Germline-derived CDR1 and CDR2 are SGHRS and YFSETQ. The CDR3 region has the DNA TGCGCCAGCAGCGCTGGGACAGGGGAGTACTTC. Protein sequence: CASSAGTGEYF.

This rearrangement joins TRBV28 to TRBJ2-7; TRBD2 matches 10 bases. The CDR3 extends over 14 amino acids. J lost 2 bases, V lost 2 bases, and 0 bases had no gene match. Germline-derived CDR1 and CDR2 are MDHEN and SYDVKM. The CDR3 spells CASSLLAGAYEQYF. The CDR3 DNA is TGTGCCAGCAGTTTACTAGCGGGAGCCTACGAGCAGTACTTC.

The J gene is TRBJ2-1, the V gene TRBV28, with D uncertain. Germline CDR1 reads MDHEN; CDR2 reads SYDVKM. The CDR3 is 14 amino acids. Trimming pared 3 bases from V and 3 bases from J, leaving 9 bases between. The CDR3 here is CASSLRSVYNEQFF. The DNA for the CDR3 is TGTGCCAGCAGTTTGAGGTCCGTCTACAATGAGCAGTTCTTC. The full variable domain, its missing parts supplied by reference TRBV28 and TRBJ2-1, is DVKVTQSSRYLVKRTGEKVFLECVQDMDHENMFWYRQDPGLGLRLIYFSYDVKMKEKGDIPEGYSVSREKKERFSLILESASTNQTSMYLCASSLRSVYNEQFFGPGTRLTVL.

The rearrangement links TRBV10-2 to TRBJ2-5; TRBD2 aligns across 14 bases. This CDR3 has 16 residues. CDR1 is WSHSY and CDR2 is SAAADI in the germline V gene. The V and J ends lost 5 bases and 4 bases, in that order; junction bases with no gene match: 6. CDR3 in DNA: TGCGCCAGCAGTACGGGACTAGCGGGAGCGGTAGAGACCCAGTACTTC. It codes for CASSTGLAGAVETQYF.

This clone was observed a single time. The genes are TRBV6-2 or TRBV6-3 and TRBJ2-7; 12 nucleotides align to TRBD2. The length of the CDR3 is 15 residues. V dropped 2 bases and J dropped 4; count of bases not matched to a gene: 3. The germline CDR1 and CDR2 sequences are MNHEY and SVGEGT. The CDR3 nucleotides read TGTGCCAGCAGTTACGGAGGGACTAGCGGGTACGAGCAGTACTTC. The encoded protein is CASSYGGTSGYEQYF.

CDR3 in DNA: TGTGCCAGCAGGAGGGCGGGGGCCCCTAGTGGTGAGCAGTTCTTC. This codes for CASRRAGAPSGEQFF. V usage is TRBV3-1 (or the pseudogene TRBV3-2) and J usage is TRBJ2-1, with a tentative D call TRBD2 (7 bases). In germline, CDR1 is LGHDT, CDR2 YNNKEL (reference sequence). The V end lost 6 bases, the J end lost 9 bases, and 21 bases lay between the germline ends. The CDR3 totals 15 residues.

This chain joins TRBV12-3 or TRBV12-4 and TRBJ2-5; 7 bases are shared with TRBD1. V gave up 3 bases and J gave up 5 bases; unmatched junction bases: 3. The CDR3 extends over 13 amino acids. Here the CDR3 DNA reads TGTGCCAGCAGTTTCCGACAGGGTGAGACCCAGTACTTC. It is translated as CASSFRQGETQYF.